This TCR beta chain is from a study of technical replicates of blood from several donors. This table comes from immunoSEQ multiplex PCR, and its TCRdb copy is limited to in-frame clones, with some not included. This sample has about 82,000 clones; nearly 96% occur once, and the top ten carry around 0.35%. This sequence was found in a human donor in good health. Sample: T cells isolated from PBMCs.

The CDR3 sequence is CASAGTLATNEKLFF. Here the CDR3 DNA reads TGTGCCAGCGCCGGGACACTTGCAACTAATGAAAAACTGTTTTTT. This rearrangement joins TRBV19 to TRBJ1-4, with D tentatively TRBD1 (6 bases). Germline assignment: CDR1 LNHDA and CDR2 SQIVND (reference sequence). V was shortened by 9 bases and J by 0 bases, with 14 bases between the two germline ends. This CDR3 spans 15 amino acids.